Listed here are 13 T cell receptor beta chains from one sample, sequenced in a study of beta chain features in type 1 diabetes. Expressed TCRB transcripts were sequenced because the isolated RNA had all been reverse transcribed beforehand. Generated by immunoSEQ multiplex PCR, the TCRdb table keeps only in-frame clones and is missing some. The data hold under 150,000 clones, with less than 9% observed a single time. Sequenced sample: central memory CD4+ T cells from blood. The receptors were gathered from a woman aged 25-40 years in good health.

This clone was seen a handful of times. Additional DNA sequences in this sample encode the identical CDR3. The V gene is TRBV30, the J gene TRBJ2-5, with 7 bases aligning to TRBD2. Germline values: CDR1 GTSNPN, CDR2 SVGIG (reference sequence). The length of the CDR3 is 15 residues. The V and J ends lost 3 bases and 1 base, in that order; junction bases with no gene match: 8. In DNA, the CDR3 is TGTGCCTGGAGGGAGCCTAGCGGATCCCAAGAGACCCAGTACTTC. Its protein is CAWREPSGSQETQYF.

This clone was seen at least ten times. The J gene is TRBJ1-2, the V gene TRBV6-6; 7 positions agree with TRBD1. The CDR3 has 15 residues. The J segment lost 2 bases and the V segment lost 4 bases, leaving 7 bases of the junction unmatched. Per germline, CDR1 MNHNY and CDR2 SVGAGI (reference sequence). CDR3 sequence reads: CASSFRTGVNYGYTF. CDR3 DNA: TGTGCCAGCAGTTTCCGGACAGGAGTAAACTATGGCTACACCTTC.

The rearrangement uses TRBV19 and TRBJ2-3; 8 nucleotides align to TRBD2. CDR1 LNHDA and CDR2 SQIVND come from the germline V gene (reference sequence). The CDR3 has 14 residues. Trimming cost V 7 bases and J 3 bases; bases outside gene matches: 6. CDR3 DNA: TGTGCCAGTATGTCGACTAGCGTTACAGATACGCAGTATTTT. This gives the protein CASMSTSVTDTQYF.

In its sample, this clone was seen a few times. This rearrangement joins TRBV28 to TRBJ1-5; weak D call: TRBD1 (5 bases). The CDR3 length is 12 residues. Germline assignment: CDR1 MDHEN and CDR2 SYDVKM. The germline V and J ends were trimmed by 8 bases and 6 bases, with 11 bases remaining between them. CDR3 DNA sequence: TGTGCCAGCGGCCAGGGATCTCAGCCCCAGCATTTT. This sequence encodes CASGQGSQPQHF.

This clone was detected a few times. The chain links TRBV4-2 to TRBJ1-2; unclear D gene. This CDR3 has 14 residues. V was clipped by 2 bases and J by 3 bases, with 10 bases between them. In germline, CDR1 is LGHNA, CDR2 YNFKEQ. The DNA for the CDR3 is TGTGCCAGCAGCCAATATGATGACTACTATGGCTACACCTTC. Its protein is CASSQYDDYYGYTF.

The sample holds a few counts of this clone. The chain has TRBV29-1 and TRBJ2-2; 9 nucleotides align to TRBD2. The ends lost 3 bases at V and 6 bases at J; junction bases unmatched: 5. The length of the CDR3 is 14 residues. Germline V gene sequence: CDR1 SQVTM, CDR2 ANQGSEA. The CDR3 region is CSVEREGSPGELFF. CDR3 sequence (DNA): TGCAGCGTTGAGCGGGAGGGAAGTCCCGGGGAGCTGTTTTTT.

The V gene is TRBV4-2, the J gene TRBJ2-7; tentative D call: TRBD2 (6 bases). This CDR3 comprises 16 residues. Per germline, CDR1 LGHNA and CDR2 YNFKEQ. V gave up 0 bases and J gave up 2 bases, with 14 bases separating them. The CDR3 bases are TGTGCCAGCAGCCAAGATGGCGCGGGAACTGCCTACGAGCAGTACTTC. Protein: CASSQDGAGTAYEQYF.

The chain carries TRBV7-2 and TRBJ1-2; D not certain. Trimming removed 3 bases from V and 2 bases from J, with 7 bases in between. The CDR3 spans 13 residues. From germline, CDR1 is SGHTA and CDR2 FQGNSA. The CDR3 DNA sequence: TGTGCCAGCAGCTTTACAGAGAACTATGGCTACACCTTC. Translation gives CASSFTENYGYTF.

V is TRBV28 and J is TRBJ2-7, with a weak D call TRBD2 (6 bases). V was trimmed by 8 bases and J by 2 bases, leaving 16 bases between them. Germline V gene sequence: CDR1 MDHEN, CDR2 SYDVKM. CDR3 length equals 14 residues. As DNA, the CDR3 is TGTGCCAGCCGGAGGGCCTCCTCCGCCTACGAGCAGTACTTC. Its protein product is CASRRASSAYEQYF. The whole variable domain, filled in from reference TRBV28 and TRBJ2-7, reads DVKVTQSSRYLVKRTGEKVFLECVQDMDHENMFWYRQDPGLGLRLIYFSYDVKMKEKGDIPEGYSVSREKKERFSLILESASTNQTSMYLCASRRASSAYEQYFGPGTRLTVT.

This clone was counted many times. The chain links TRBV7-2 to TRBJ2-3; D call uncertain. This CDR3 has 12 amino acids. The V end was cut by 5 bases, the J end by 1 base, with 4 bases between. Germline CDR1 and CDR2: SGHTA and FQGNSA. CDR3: CASSPGTDTQYF. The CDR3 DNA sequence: TGTGCCAGCAGCCCCGGCACAGATACGCAGTATTTT.

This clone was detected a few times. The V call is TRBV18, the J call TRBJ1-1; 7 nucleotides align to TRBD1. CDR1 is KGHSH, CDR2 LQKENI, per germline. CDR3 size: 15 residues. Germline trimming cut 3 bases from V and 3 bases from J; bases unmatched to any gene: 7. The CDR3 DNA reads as TGTGCCAGCTCACCCAACAGGGGAGGAGACACTGAAGCTTTCTTT. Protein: CASSPNRGGDTEAFF.

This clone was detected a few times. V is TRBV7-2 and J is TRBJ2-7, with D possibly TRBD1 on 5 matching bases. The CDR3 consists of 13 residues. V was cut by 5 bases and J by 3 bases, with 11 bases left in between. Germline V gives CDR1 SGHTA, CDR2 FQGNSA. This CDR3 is CASSTRQIYEQYF. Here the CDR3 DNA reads TGTGCCAGCAGCACCCGACAGATCTACGAGCAGTACTTC.

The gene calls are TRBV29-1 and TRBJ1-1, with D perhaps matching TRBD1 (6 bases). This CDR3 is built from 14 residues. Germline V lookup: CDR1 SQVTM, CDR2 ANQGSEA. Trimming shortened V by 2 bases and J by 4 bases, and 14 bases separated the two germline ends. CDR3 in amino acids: CSVERGGEVTEAFF. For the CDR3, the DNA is TGCAGCGTTGAAAGGGGGGGCGAAGTCACTGAAGCTTTCTTT.